Included here is one T cell receptor beta chain sequence, with context. This specimen comes from a study of blood T cell repertoires in COVID-19. Study context: Samples representing acute and convalescent COVID-19 were sourced from the United States, Italy and Spain. PBMCs, B-cell-depleted T cells, or T cells were the source of the cDNA or gDNA that made up the material.

With 0 bases clipped from V and 4 bases from J, the junction kept 7 bases outside the gene matches. CDR3 size: 16 residues. Germline assignment: CDR1 SGHRS and CDR2 YFSETQ. In the original workflow: Researchers report that nucleated cell counts were estimated from reference gene primer amplification. TCRdb keeps only in-frame clones here, not all; method: immunoSEQ multiplex PCR. V, J and clone size are taken as reported in that table, and D and trimming were inferred from the DNA itself. The sample contains 100,000 to 150,000 clones, 70% to 85% of which appear only once. The TCR comes from a woman aged 55-75 years with acute or convalescent COVID-19. Sequencing was done on a sample of peripheral blood. The rearrangement joins TRBV5-1 to TRBJ1-1; 9 bases line up with TRBD1. The CDR3 DNA reads as TGCGCCAGCAGCTTGGGGGACAGGGTTTATGCCACTGAAGCTTTCTTT. Amino acids: CASSLGDRVYATEAFF.